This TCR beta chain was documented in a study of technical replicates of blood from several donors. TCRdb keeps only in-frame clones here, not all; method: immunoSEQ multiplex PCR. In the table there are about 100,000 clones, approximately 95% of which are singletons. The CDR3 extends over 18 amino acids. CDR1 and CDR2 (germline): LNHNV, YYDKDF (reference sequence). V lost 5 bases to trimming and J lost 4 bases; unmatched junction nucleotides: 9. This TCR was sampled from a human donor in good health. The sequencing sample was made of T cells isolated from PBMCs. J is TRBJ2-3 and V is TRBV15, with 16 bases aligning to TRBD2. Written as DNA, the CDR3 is TGTGCCACCAGCGGAGGGGGACTAGCGGGAGGGGAAGCAGATACGCAGTATTTT. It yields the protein CATSGGGLAGGEADTQYF.